This T cell receptor (beta chain) was recorded in a study of beta chain features in type 1 diabetes. Study-wide results and caveats: In patients and controls equally, PCR might favor templates that are shorter. Lower insertion and higher deletion counts appeared at VDJ junctions in type 1 diabetes patients. Type 1 diabetes patients showed a moderate but significant shortening of TCRB CDR3s in all four CD4+ subsets. Compared with healthy donors, patients appeared to share more similar naive, central memory and regulatory TCRB repertoires.

V was trimmed by 2 bases and J by 8 bases, leaving 16 bases between them. The germline gives CDR1 GTSNPN, CDR2 SVGIG (reference sequence). The CDR3 sequence is 14 residues long. There are a few counts of this clone. Its antigen remains unidentified. Expressed TCRB transcripts got sequenced, as all isolated RNA was reverse transcribed. Clones were read by immunoSEQ multiplex PCR, and TCRdb kept only the in-frame ones, dropping some. The repertoire holds some 400,000 clones, around 16% seen once, with roughly 0.019% in the top ten. This TCR was recovered from a woman aged 18-35 years in good health. The chain is built from TRBV30 and TRBJ2-1, with a possible D match to TRBD2 (5 bases). The sequencing sample was made of naive CD4+ T cells from blood. The CDR3 sequence is CAWSRLGSSDEQFF. The DNA of the CDR3 is TGTGCCTGGAGTCGGTTAGGGAGTTCGGATGAGCAGTTCTTC. Using reference TRBV30 and TRBJ2-1 for the parts outside the CDR3, the full variable domain is SQTIHQWPATLVQPVGSPLSLECTVEGTSNPNLYWYRQAAGRGLQLLFYSVGIGQISSEVPQNLSASRPQDRQFILSSKKLLLSDSGFYLCAWSRLGSSDEQFFGPGTRLTVL.